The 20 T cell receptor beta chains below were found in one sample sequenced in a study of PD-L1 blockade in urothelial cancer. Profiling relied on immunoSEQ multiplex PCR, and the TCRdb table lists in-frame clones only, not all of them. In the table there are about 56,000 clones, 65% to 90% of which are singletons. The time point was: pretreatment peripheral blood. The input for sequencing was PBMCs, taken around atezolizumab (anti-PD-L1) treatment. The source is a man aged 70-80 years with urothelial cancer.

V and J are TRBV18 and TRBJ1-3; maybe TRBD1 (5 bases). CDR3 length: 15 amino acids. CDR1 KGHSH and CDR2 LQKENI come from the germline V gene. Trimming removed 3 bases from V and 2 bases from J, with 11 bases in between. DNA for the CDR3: TGTGCCAGCTCACCTCCGGGGGACCCTGGAAACACCATATATTTT. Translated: CASSPPGDPGNTIYF.

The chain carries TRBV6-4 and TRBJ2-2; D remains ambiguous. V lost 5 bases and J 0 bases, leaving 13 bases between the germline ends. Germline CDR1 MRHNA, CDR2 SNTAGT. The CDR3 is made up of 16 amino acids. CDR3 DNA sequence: TGTGCCAGCAGTCCGGAGATGTTGGCGAACACCGGGGAGCTGTTTTTT. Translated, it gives CASSPEMLANTGELFF.

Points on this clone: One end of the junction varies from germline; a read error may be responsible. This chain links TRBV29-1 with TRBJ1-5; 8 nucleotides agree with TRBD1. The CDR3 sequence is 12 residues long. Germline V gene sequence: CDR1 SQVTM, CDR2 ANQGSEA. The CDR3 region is CSVRDTGGSILF. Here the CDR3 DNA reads TGCAGCGTCCGGGACACAGGGGGTTCGATCCTTTTT. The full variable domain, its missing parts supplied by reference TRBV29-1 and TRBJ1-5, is SAVISQKPSRDICQRGTSLTIQCQVDSQVTMMFWYRQQPGQSLTLIATANQGSEATYESGFVIDKFPISRPNLTFSTLTVSNMSPEDSSIYLCSVRDTGGSILFGDGTRLSIL.

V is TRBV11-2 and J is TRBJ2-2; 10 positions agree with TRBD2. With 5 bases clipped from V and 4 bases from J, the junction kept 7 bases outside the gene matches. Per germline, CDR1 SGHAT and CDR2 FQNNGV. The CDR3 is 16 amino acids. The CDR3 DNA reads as TGTGCCAGCAGCCCCGGGTTAGCGGGAGGCACCGGGGAGCTGTTTTTT. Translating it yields CASSPGLAGGTGELFF.

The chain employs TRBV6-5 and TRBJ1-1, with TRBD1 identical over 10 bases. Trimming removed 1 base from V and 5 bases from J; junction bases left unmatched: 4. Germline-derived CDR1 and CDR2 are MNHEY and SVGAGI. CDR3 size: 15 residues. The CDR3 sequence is CASSYYRTGGTEAFF. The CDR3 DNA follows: TGTGCCAGCAGTTACTACAGGACAGGGGGGACTGAAGCTTTCTTT.

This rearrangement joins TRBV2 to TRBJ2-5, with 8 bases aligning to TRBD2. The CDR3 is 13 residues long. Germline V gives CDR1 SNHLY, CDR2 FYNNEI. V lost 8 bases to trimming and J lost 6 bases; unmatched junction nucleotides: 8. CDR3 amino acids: CASFRGGAKTQYF. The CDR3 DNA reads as TGTGCCAGCTTCCGGGGGGGGGCGAAGACCCAGTACTTC. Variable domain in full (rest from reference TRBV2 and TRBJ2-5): EPEVTQTPSHQVTQMGQEVILRCVPISNHLYFYWYRQILGQKVEFLVSFYNNEISEKSEIFDDQFSVERPDGSNFTLKIRSTKLEDSAMYFCASFRGGAKTQYFGPGTRLLVL.

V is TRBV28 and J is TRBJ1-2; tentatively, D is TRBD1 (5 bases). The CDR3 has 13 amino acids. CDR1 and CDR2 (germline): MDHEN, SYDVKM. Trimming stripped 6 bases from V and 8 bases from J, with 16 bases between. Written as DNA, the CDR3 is TGTGCCAGCAGGCCCCAGGGAATTGGAGGCTACACCTTC. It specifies CASRPQGIGGYTF.

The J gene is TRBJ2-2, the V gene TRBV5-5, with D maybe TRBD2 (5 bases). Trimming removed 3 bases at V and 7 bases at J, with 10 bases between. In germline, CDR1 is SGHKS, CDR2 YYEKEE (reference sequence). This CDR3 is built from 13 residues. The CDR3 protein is CASSSLGSGELFF. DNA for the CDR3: TGTGCCAGCAGCTCGTTAGGGAGCGGGGAGCTGTTTTTT.

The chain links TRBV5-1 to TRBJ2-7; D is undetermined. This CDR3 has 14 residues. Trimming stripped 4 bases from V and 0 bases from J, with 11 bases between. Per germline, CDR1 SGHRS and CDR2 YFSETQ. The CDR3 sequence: CASSTNPSSYEQYF. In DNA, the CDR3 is TGCGCCAGCAGCACGAACCCCAGCTCCTACGAGCAGTACTTC.

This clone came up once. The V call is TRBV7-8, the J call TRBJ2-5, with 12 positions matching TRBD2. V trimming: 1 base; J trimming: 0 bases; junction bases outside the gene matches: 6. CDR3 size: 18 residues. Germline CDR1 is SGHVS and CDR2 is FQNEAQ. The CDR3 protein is CASSLGGLAGYYQETQYF. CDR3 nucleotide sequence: TGTGCCAGCAGCTTAGGCGGACTAGCGGGGTATTACCAAGAGACCCAGTACTTC. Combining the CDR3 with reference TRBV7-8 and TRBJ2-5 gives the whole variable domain GAGVSQSPRYKVAKRGQDVALRCDPISGHVSLFWYQQALGQGPEFLTYFQNEAQLDKSGLPSDRFFAERPEGSVSTLKIQRTQQEDSAVYLCASSLGGLAGYYQETQYFGPGTRLLVL.

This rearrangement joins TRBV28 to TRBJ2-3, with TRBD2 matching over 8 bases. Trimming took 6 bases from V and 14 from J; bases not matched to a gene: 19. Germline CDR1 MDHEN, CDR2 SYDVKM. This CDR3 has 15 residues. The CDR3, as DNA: TGTGCCAGCAGCACTCGTAGCGGGACGGGCAGATACGCGTATTTT. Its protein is CASSTRSGTGRYAYF.

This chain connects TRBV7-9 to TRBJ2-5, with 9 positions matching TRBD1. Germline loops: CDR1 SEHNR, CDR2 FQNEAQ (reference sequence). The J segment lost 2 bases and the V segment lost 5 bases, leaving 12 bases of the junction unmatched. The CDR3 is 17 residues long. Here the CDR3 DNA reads TGTGCCAGCAGCCGTCGGGACAGGGCGATTCCTCAAGAGACCCAGTACTTC. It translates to CASSRRDRAIPQETQYF.

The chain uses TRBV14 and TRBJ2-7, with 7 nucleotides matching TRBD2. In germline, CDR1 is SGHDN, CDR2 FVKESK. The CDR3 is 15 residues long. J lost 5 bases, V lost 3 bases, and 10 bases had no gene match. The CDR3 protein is CASSQLGLDEHEQYF. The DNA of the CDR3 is TGTGCCAGCAGCCAGCTCGGACTAGATGAGCACGAGCAGTACTTC.

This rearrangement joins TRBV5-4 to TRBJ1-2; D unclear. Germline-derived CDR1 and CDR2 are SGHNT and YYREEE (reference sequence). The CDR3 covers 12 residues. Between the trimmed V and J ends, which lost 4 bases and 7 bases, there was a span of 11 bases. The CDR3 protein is CASSQGRSGYTF. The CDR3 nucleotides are TGTGCCAGCAGCCAAGGGAGGTCTGGCTACACCTTC.

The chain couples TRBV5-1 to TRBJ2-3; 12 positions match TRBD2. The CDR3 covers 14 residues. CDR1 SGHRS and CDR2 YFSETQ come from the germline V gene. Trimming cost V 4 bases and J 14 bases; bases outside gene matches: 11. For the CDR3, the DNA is TGCGCCAGCAGCCCGGGACTAGCGGGCAGATACGCGTATTTT. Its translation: CASSPGLAGRYAYF.

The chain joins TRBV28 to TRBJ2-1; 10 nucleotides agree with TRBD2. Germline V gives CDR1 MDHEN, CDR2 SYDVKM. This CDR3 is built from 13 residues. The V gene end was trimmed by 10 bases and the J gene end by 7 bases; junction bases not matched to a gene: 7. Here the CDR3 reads CATTSGILNEQFF. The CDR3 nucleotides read TGTGCCACAACTAGCGGGATTTTAAATGAGCAGTTCTTC.

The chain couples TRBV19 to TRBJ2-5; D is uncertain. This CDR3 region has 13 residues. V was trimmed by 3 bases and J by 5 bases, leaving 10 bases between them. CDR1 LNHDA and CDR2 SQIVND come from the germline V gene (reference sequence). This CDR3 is CASSMAFGETQYF. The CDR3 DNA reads TGTGCCAGTAGTATGGCTTTCGGGGAGACCCAGTACTTC. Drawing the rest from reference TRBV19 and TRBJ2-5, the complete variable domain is DGGITQSPKYLFRKEGQNVTLSCEQNLNHDAMYWYRQDPGQGLRLIYYSQIVNDFQKGDIAEGYSVSREKKESFPLTVTSAQKNPTAFYLCASSMAFGETQYFGPGTRLLVL.

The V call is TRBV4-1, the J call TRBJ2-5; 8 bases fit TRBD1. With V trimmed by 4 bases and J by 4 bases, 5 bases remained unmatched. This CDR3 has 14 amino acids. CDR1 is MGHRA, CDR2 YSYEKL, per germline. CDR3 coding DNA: TGCGCCAGCAGCCCAGAGGACAGGGTAGAGACCCAGTACTTC. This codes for CASSPEDRVETQYF.

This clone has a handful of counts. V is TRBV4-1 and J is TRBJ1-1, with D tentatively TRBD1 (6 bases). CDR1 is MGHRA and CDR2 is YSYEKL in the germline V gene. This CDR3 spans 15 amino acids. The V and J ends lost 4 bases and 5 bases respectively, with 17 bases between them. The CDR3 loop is CASSPPGERRTEAFF. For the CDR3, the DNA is TGCGCCAGCAGCCCACCAGGGGAGAGGAGGACTGAAGCTTTCTTT.

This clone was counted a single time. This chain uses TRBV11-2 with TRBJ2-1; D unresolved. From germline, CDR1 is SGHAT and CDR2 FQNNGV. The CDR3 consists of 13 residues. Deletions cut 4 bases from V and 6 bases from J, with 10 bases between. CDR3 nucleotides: TGTGCCAGCAGCTCCCCGAACGGCAATGAGCAGTTCTTC. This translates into CASSSPNGNEQFF.